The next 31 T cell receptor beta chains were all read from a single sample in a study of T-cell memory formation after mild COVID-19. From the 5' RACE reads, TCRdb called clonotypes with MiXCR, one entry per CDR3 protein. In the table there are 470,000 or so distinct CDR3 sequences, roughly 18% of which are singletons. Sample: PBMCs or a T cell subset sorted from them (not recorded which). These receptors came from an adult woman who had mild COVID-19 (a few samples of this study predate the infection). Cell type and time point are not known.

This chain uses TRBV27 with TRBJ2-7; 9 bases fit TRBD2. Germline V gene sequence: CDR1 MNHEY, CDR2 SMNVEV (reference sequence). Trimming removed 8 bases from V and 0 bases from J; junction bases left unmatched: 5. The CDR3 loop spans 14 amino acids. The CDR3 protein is CASGSGGSSYEQYF. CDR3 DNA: TGTGCCAGCGGTAGCGGGGGTAGCTCCTACGAGCAGTACTTC.

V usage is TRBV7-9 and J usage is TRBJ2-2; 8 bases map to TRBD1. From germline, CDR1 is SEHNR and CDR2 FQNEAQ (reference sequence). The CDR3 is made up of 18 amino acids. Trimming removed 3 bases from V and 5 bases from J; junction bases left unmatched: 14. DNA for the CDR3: TGTGCCAGCAGCTTCCCCCCTGGACAGGGTGAAGGTACCGGGGAGCTGTTTTTT. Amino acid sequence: CASSFPPGQGEGTGELFF.

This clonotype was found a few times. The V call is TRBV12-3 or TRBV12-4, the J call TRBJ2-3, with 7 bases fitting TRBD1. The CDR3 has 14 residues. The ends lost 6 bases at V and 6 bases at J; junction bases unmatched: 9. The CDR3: CASRPGTAQDTQYF. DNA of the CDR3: TGTGCCAGCAGACCCGGGACAGCCCAGGATACGCAGTATTTT.

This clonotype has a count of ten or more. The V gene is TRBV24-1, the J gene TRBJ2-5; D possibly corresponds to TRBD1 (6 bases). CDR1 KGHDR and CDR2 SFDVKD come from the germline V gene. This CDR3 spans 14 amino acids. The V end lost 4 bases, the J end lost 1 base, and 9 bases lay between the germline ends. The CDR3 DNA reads TGTGCCACCAGTGAACAGGGCCCCCAAGAGACCCAGTACTTC. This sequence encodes CATSEQGPQETQYF.

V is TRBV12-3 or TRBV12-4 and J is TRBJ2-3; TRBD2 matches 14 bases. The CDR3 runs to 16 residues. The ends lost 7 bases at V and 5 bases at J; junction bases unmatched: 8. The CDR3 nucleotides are TGTGCCAGCACCAGACTAGCGGGGGGGCTCGGAGATACGCAGTATTTT. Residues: CASTRLAGGLGDTQYF.

As DNA, the CDR3 is TGTGCCAGCAGCTACAGTTACGGGGTCGGGGAGCTGTTTTTT. This encodes CASSYSYGVGELFF. The chain uses TRBV5-6 and TRBJ2-2, with D tentatively TRBD2 (5 bases). Germline values: CDR1 SGHDT, CDR2 YYEEEE. The germline V and J ends were trimmed by 3 bases and 7 bases, with 13 bases remaining between them. The length of the CDR3 is 14 residues.

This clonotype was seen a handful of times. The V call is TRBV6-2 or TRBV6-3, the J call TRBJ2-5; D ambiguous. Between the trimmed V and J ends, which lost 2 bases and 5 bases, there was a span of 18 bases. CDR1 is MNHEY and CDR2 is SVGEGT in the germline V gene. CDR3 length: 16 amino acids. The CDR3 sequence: CASSYGVSTLGETQYF. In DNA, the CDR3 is TGTGCCAGCAGTTACGGAGTGTCTACTCTAGGGGAGACCCAGTACTTC.

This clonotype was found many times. Written as DNA, the CDR3 is TGTGCCAGTAGTGAAACCGGGACATCGGGAGAGACCCAGTACTTC. Amino acid sequence: CASSETGTSGETQYF. The J gene is TRBJ2-5, the V gene TRBV19; D might be TRBD1 (6 bases). V was pared by 5 bases and J by 4 bases, with 17 bases between. This CDR3 contains 15 residues. Germline V gene data show CDR1 as LNHDA and CDR2 as SQIVND (reference sequence).

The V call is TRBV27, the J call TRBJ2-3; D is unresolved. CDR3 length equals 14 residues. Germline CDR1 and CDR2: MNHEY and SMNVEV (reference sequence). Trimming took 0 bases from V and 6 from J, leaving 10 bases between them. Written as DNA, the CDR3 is TGTGCCAGCAGTTTATCCCCGCGCGAGGATACGCAGTATTTT. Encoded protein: CASSLSPREDTQYF.

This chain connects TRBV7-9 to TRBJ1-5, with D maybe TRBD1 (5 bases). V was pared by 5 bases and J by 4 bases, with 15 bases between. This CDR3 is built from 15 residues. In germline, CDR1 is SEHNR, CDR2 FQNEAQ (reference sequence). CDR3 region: CASSPRGEPNQPQHF. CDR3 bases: TGTGCCAGCAGCCCCCGAGGGGAGCCGAATCAGCCCCAGCATTTT.

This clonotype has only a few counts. Here the CDR3 DNA reads TGCGCCAGCAGCCAGGTACTAGCGGGACGCAATGAGCAGTTCTTC. This translates into CASSQVLAGRNEQFF. The chain carries TRBV4-3 and TRBJ2-1; 10 bases are a match to TRBD2. Germline trimming cut 3 bases from V and 6 bases from J; bases unmatched to any gene: 5. The germline gives CDR1 LGHNA, CDR2 YSLEER. There are 15 residues in the CDR3.

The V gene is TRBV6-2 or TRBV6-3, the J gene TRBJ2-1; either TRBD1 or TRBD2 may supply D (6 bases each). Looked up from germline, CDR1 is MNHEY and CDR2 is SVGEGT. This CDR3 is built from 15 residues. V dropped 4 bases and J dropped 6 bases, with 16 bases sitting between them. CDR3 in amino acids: CASSSPGGEGNEQFF. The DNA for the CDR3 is TGTGCCAGCAGTTCTCCCGGGGGCGAGGGCAATGAGCAGTTCTTC.

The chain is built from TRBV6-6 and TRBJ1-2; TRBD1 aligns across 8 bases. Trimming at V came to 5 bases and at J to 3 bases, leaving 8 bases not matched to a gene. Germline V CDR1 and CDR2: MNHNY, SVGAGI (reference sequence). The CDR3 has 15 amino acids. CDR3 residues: CASSGPRGRDYGYTF. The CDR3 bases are TGTGCCAGCAGTGGCCCCAGGGGGCGCGACTATGGCTACACCTTC.

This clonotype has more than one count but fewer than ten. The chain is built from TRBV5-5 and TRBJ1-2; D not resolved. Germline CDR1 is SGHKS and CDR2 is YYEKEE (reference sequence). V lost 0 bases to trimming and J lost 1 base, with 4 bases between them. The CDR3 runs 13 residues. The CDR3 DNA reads TGTGCCAGCAGCTTGGAGTTTAACTATGGCTACACCTTC. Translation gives CASSLEFNYGYTF.

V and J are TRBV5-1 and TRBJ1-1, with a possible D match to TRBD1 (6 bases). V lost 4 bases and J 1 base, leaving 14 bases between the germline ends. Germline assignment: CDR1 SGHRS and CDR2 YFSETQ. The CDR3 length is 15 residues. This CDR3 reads CASSPTTGANTEAFF. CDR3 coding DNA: TGCGCCAGCAGCCCTACGACAGGAGCGAACACTGAAGCTTTCTTT.

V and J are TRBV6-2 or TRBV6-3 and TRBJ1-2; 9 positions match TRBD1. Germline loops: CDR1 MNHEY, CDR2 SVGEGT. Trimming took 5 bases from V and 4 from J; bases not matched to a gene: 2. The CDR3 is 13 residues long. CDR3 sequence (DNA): TGTGCCAGCAGTATGGACAGGGGCTATGGCTACACCTTC. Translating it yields CASSMDRGYGYTF.

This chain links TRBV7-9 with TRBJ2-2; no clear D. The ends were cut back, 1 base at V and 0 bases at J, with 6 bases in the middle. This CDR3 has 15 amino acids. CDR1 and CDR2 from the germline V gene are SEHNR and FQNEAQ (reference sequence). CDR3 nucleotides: TGTGCCAGCAGCTTAGTCGTCACGAACACCGGGGAGCTGTTTTTT. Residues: CASSLVVTNTGELFF.

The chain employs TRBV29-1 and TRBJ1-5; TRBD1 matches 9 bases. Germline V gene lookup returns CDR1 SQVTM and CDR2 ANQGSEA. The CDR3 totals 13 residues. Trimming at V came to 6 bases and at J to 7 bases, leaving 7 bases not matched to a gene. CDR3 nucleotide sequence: TGCAGCGTGGGGACAGGGACATCACAGCCCCAGCATTTT. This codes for CSVGTGTSQPQHF.

CDR3 nucleotides: TGTGCCAGCAGCCAAGATGTTCTGGGTAATTCACCCCTCCACTTT. Its protein is CASSQDVLGNSPLHF. V usage is TRBV4-2 and J usage is TRBJ1-6; no definite D call. This CDR3 has 15 amino acids. Trimming left V 0 bases short and J 6 bases short, with 9 bases between. Germline CDR1 reads LGHNA; CDR2 reads YNFKEQ.

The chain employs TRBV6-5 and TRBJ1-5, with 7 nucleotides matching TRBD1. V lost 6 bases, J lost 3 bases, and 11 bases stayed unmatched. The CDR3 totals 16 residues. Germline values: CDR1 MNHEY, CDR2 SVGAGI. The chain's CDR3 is CASSPWGQRNNQPQHF. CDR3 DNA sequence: TGTGCCAGCAGCCCCTGGGGACAGCGAAACAATCAGCCCCAGCATTTT.

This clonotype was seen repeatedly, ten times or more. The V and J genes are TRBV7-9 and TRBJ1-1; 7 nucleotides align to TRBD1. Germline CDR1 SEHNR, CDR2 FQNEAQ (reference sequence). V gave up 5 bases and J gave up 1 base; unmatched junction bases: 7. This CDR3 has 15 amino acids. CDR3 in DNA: TGTGCCAGCAGCCCATCGGGACAGAAGAACACTGAAGCTTTCTTT. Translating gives CASSPSGQKNTEAFF.

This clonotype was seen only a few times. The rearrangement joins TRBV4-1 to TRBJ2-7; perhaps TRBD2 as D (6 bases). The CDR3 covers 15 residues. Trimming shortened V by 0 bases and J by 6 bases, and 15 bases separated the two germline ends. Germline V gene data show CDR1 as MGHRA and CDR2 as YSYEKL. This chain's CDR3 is CASSQEGLSPIEQYF. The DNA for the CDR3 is TGCGCCAGCAGCCAAGAGGGACTGTCCCCTATCGAGCAGTACTTC.

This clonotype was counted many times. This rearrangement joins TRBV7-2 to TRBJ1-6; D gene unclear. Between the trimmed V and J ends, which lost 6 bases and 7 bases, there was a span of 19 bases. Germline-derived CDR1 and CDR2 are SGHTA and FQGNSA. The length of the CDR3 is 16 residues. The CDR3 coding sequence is TGTGCCAGCAGGAGCGATCAAAGGGTCGTGAATTCACCCCTCCACTTT. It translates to CASRSDQRVVNSPLHF.

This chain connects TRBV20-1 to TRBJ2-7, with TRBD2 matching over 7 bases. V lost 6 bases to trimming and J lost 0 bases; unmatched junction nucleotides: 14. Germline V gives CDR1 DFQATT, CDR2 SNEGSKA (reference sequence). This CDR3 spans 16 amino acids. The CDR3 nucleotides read TGCAGTGCGGCGGGCGATCCAGCGGGGAGCTCCTACGAGCAGTACTTC. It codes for CSAAGDPAGSSYEQYF.

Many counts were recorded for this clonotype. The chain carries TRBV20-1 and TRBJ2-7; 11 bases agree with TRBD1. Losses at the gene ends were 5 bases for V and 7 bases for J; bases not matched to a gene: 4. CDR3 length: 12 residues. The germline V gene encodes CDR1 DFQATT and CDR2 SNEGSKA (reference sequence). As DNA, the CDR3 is TGCAGTGCTCGGACAGGGGGCTCGGAGCAGTACTTC. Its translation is CSARTGGSEQYF.

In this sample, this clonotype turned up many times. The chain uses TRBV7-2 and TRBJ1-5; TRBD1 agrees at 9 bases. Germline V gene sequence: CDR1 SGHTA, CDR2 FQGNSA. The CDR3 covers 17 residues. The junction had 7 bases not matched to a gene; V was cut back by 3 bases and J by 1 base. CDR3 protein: CASSFHTGGVSNQPQHF. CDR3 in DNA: TGTGCCAGCAGCTTCCACACAGGGGGCGTAAGCAATCAGCCCCAGCATTTT.

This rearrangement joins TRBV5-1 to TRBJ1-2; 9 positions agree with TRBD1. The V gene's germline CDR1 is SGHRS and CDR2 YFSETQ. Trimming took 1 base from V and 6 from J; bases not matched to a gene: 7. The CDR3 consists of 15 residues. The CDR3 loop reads CASSLTGGQGNGYTF. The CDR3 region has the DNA TGCGCCAGCAGCTTGACAGGGGGCCAAGGCAATGGCTACACCTTC.

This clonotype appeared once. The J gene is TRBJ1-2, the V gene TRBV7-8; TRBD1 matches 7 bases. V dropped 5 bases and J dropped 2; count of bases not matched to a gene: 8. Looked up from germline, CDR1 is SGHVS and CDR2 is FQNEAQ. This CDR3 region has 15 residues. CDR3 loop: CASSQQGQVNYGYTF. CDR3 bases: TGTGCCAGCAGCCAACAAGGACAGGTCAACTATGGCTACACCTTC.

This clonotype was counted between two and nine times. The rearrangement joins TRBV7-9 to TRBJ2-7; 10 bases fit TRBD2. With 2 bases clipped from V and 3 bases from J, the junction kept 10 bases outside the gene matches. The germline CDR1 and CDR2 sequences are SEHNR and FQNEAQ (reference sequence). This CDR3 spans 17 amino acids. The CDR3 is CASSLPPPSGSNYEQYF. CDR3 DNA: TGTGCCAGCAGCTTACCGCCTCCTAGCGGGAGTAACTACGAGCAGTACTTC.

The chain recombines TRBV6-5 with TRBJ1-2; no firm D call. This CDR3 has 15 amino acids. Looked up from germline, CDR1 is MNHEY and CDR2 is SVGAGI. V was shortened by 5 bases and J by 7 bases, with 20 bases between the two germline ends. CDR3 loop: CASSHPTRQSGGYTF. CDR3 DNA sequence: TGTGCCAGCAGTCACCCGACGCGGCAGAGTGGTGGCTACACCTTC.

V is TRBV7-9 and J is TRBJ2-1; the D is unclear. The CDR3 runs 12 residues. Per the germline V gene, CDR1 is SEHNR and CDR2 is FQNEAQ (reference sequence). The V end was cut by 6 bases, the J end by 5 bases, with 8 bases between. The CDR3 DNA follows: TGTGCCAGCAGAATAGAAAACAATGAGCAGTTCTTC. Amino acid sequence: CASRIENNEQFF. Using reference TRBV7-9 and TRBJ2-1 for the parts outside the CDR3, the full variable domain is DTGVSQNPRHKITKRGQNVTFRCDPISEHNRLYWYRQTLGQGPEFLTYFQNEAQLEKSRLLSDRFSAERPKGSFSTLEIQRTEQGDSAMYLCASRIENNEQFFGPGTRLTVL.